Included here is one T cell receptor beta chain sequence, with context. Its target is not known. This CDR3 has 15 amino acids. J was trimmed by 3 bases and V by 5 bases; bases with no gene match: 5. Germline loops: CDR1 LNHDA, CDR2 SQIVND (reference sequence). Fresh-frozen tumor tissue and more than two years of survival data were available for all. The data were obtained in a study of glioma-infiltrating T cells after dendritic cell vaccination. Study-wide findings and caveats: Higher TCR clonality did not directly relate to longer survival.

Using immunoSEQ multiplex PCR, the repertoire was profiled, and TCRdb retains in-frame clones only, with some absent. The sample holds under 100,000 clones, roughly 90% seen once. The source is a human donor with glioblastoma. The sequences come from blood, collected before dendritic cell vaccination. The rearrangement uses TRBV19 and TRBJ2-1; 9 bases fit TRBD2. Here the CDR3 DNA reads TGTGCCAGTAGTTTAGCGGGAGACCTCTACAATGAGCAGTTCTTC. It is translated as CASSLAGDLYNEQFF.